These 10 T cell receptor beta chains originate from one sample sequenced in a study of CD8 T cells in Susac syndrome. Random hexamers were used to reverse transcribe an amount of roughly 0.45 to 1 ug RNA. TCRdb processed the immunoSEQ multiplex PCR reads anew with MiXCR; each CDR3 protein has one entry. Among 71,000 or so distinct CDR3 sequences, 93% were seen once, and the ten largest hold roughly 0.15%. Material: CD4+ T cells from PBMCs. The origin of the receptors is a human donor with Susac syndrome.

The chain uses TRBV27 and TRBJ2-7, with a tentative D call TRBD1 (6 bases). The CDR3 has 17 amino acids. V dropped 3 bases and J dropped 1 base, with 19 bases sitting between them. The germline gives CDR1 MNHEY, CDR2 SMNVEV (reference sequence). The CDR3 spells CASSFKGRSTGSYEQYF. The CDR3 DNA reads TGTGCCAGCAGTTTCAAAGGCCGCTCGACAGGATCCTACGAGCAGTACTTC.

This chain uses TRBV7-9 with TRBJ2-7; D is possibly TRBD2 (5 bases). The CDR3 is made up of 14 amino acids. The V and J ends lost 1 base and 9 bases respectively, with 16 bases between them. The germline gives CDR1 SEHNR, CDR2 FQNEAQ (reference sequence). CDR3 amino acids: CASSLGGVGVGQYF. The CDR3 DNA reads TGTGCCAGCAGCTTAGGGGGTGTCGGGGTTGGGCAGTACTTC.

The chain links TRBV14 to TRBJ2-5; D is perhaps TRBD1 or TRBD2 (5 bases each). The germline V gene encodes CDR1 SGHDN and CDR2 FVKESK. This CDR3 is built from 15 residues. With 6 bases removed from V and 4 bases from J, the gap between germline ends came to 18 bases. CDR3 in DNA: TGTGCCAGCAGACCAACGGGACGGGGACCAGAGACCCAGTACTTC. The encoded protein is CASRPTGRGPETQYF.

The J gene is TRBJ2-1, the V gene TRBV6-5, with 7 bases identical to TRBD1. CDR1 and CDR2 (germline): MNHEY, SVGAGI. Germline trimming cut 5 bases from V and 0 bases from J; bases unmatched to any gene: 4. The CDR3 consists of 15 residues. CDR3 protein: CASSRWDSSYNEQFF. The CDR3 DNA reads as TGTGCCAGCAGTAGGTGGGACAGCTCCTACAATGAGCAGTTCTTC.

The V call is TRBV2, the J call TRBJ2-5, with 13 bases aligning to TRBD2. V gave up 9 bases and J gave up 2 bases; unmatched junction bases: 9. The germline gives CDR1 SNHLY, CDR2 FYNNEI. The CDR3 runs 16 residues. CDR3 sequence: CASTGGTSGAQETQYF. CDR3 bases: TGTGCCAGTACCGGAGGGACTAGCGGGGCGCAAGAGACCCAGTACTTC.

The V and J genes are TRBV29-1 and TRBJ1-4, with D perhaps matching TRBD1 (5 bases). The CDR3 totals 15 residues. Looked up from germline, CDR1 is SQVTM and CDR2 is ANQGSEA. Trimming removed 6 bases at V and 3 bases at J, with 17 bases between. The chain's CDR3 is CSVNRYDSSNEKLFF. CDR3 sequence (DNA): TGCAGCGTCAATCGGTATGACAGTTCTAATGAAAAACTGTTTTTT.

The chain uses TRBV18 and TRBJ2-5, with D unclear. The CDR3 contains 13 residues. The V end lost 6 bases, the J end lost 5 bases, and 13 bases lay between the germline ends. From germline, CDR1 is KGHSH and CDR2 LQKENI. CDR3 in amino acids: CASSRTAGETQYF. The CDR3 bases are TGTGCCAGCTCCCGGACCGCCGGCGAGACCCAGTACTTC. The whole variable domain, remainder taken from reference TRBV18 and TRBJ2-5, is NAGVMQNPRHLVRRRGQEARLRCSPMKGHSHVYWYRQLPEEGLKFMVYLQKENIIDESGMPKERFSAEFPKEGPSILRIQQVVRGDSAAYFCASSRTAGETQYFGPGTRLLVL.

The CDR3 reads CASRNRPGQSSGANVLTF. In DNA form, the CDR3 reads TGTGCCAGCAGAAACCGACCAGGACAGAGCTCTGGGGCCAACGTCCTGACTTTC. V and J are TRBV6-1 and TRBJ2-6; possibly TRBD1 for D (6 bases). CDR1 and CDR2 from the germline V gene are MNHNS and SASEGT. V lost 6 bases and J lost 0, with 18 bases in between. The CDR3 is 18 amino acids.

The CDR3 loop is CASRQGQGSYEQYF. In nucleotides, the CDR3 is TGTGCCAGCAGGCAGGGACAGGGGTCATACGAGCAGTACTTC. This chain connects TRBV7-2 to TRBJ2-7; 10 bases map to TRBD1. This CDR3 contains 14 residues. CDR1 is SGHTA, CDR2 FQGNSA, per germline. V shed 6 bases and J 4 bases; nucleotides not matched to a gene: 6.

The chain combines TRBV27 with TRBJ1-3; 9 nucleotides match TRBD1. The CDR3 contains 18 residues. Germline values: CDR1 MNHEY, CDR2 SMNVEV (reference sequence). With 2 bases clipped from V and 6 bases from J, the junction kept 14 bases outside the gene matches. The CDR3: CASSLRDRARKWENTIYF. DNA for the CDR3: TGTGCCAGCAGTTTACGGGACAGGGCAAGAAAATGGGAAAACACCATATATTTT.